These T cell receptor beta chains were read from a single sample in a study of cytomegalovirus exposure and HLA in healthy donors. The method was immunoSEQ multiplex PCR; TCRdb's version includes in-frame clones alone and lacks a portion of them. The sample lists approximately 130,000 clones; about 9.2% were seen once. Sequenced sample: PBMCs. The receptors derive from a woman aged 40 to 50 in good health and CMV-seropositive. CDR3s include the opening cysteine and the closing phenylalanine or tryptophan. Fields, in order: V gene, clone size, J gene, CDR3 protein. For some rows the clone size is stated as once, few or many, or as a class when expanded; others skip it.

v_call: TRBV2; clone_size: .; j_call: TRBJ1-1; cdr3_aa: CASSTGVGSGTTEAFF
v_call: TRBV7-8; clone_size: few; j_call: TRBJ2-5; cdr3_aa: CASSISGGRETQYF
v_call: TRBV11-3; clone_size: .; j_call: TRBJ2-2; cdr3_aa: CASSFRLGLAGETGELFF
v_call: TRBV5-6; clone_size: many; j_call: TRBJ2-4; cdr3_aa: CASSLGTGSIQYF
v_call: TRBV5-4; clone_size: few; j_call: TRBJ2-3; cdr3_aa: CASSFGSGGAITDTQYF
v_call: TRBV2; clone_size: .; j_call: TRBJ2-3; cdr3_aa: CASKDGISRDTQYF
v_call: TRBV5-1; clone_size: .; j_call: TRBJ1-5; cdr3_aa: CASSLDVRGSNQPQHF
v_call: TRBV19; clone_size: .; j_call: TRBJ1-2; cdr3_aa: CASSTHRGARNYGYTF
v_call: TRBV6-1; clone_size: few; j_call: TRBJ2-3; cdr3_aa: CASSEWTGRTDTQYF
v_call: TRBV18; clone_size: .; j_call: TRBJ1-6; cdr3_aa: CASSPGGGSPLHF
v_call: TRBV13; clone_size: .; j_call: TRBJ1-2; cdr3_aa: CASSLQTAQFDGYTF
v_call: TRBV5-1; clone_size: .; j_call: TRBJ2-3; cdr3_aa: CASSRTALTDTQYF
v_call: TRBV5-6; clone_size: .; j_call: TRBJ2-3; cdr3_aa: CASSLRGGPTDTQYF
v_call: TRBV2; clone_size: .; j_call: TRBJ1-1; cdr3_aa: CARQGNTEAFF
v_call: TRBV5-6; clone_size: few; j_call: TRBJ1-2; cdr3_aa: CASSLTVNYGYTF
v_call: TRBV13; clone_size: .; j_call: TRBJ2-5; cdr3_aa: CASSSGGRLAVSQETQYF
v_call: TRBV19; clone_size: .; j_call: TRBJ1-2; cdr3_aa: CASSTLRQNYGYTF
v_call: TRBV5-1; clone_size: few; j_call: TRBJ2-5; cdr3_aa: CASSRWYFGAAQETQYF
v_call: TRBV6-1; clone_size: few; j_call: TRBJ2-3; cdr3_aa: CASSASGGITDTQYF
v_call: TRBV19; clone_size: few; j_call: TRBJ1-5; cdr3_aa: CASRYGTDRSQPQHF
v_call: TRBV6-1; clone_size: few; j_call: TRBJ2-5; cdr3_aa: CASSKDREETQYF
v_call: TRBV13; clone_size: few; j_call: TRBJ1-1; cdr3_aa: CASSSSGQGRTEAFF
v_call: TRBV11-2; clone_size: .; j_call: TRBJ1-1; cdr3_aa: CASSLESGYTEAFF
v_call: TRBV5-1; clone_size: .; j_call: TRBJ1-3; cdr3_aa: CASSLQGFGGNTIYF
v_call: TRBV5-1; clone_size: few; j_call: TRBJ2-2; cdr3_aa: CASSLEGPSGLRTTGELFF